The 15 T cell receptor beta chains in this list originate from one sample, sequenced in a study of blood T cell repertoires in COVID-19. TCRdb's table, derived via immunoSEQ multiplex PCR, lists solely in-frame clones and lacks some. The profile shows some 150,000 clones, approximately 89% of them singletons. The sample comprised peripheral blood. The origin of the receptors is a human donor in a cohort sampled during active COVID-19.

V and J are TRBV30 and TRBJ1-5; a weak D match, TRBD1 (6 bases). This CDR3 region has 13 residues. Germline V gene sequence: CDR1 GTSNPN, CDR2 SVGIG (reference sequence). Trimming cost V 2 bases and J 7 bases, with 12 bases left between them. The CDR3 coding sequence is TGTGCCTGGAGTCCGCAGGGGCGGCAGCCCCAGCATTTT. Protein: CAWSPQGRQPQHF. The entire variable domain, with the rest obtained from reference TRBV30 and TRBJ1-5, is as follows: SQTIHQWPATLVQPVGSPLSLECTVEGTSNPNLYWYRQAAGRGLQLLFYSVGIGQISSEVPQNLSASRPQDRQFILSSKKLLLSDSGFYLCAWSPQGRQPQHFGDGTRLSIL.

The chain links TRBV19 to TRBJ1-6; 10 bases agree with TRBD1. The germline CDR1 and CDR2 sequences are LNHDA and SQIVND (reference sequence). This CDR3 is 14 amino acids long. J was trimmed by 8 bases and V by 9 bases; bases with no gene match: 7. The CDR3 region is CASGDRGWDSPLHF. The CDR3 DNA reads TGTGCCAGCGGGGACAGGGGATGGGATTCACCCCTCCACTTT. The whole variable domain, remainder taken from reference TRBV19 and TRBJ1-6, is DGGITQSPKYLFRKEGQNVTLSCEQNLNHDAMYWYRQDPGQGLRLIYYSQIVNDFQKGDIAEGYSVSREKKESFPLTVTSAQKNPTAFYLCASGDRGWDSPLHFGNGTRLTVT.

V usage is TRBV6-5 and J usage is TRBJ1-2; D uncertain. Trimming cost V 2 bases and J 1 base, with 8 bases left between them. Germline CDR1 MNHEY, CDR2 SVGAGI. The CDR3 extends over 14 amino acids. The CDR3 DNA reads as TGTGCCAGCAGTTACGGAGGATATAACTATGGCTACACCTTC. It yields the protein CASSYGGYNYGYTF.

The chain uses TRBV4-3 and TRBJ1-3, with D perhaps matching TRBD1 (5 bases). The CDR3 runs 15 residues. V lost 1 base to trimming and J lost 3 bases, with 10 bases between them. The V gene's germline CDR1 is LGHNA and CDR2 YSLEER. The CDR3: CASSQGLGGGNTIYF. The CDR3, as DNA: TGCGCCAGCAGCCAAGGTTTGGGGGGTGGAAACACCATATATTTT.

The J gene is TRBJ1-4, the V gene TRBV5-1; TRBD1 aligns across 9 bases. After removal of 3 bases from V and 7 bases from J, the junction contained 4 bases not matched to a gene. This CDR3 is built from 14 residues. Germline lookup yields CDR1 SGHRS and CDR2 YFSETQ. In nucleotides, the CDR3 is TGCGCCAGCAGCTGGGGGACAGGGATTGAAAAACTGTTTTTT. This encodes CASSWGTGIEKLFF.

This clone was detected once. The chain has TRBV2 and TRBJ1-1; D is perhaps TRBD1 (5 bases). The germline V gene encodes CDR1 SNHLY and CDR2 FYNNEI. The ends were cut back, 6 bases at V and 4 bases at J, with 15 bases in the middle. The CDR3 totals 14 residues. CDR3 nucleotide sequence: TGTGCCAGCAGCCCCCAGGGTCTCGGCACTGAAGCTTTCTTT. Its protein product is CASSPQGLGTEAFF.

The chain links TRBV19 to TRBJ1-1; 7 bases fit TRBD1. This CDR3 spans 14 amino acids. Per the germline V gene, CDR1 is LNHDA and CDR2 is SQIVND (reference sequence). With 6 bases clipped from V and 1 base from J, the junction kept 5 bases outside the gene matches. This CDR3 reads CASSDDRENTEAFF. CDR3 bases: TGTGCCAGTAGCGACGACAGGGAGAACACTGAAGCTTTCTTT.

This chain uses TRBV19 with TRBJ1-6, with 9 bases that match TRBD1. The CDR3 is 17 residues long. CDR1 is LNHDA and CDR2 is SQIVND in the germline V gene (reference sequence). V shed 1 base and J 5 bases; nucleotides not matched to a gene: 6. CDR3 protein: CASSIVSRTGDNSPLHF. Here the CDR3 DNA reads TGTGCCAGTAGTATAGTCTCCCGGACAGGGGATAATTCACCCCTCCACTTT.

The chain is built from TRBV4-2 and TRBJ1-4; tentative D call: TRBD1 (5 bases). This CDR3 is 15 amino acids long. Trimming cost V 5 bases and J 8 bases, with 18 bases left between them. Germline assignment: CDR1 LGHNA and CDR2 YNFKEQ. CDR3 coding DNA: TGTGCCAGCAGCTCCCGGGGAGGGGAAAACGAAAAACTGTTTTTT. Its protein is CASSSRGGENEKLFF.

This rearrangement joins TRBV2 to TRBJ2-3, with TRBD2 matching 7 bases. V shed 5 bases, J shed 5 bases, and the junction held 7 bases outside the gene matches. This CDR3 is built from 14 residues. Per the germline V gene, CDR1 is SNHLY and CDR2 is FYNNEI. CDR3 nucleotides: TGTGCCAGCAGTACGGGGGGTGGGTTAGATACGCAGTATTTT. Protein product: CASSTGGGLDTQYF. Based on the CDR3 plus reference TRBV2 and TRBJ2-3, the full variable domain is EPEVTQTPSHQVTQMGQEVILRCVPISNHLYFYWYRQILGQKVEFLVSFYNNEISEKSEIFDDQFSVERPDGSNFTLKIRSTKLEDSAMYFCASSTGGGLDTQYFGPGTRLTVL.

CDR3 loop: CASSLVQVYNSPLHF. The CDR3 DNA reads TGTGCCAGCAGCTTAGTACAGGTTTATAATTCACCCCTCCACTTT. The rearrangement links TRBV7-9 to TRBJ1-6; a possible D gene is TRBD1 (5 bases). CDR3 length: 15 residues. CDR1 is SEHNR and CDR2 is FQNEAQ in the germline V gene (reference sequence). The germline V and J ends were trimmed by 1 base and 4 bases, with 8 bases remaining between them. The entire variable domain, with the rest obtained from reference TRBV7-9 and TRBJ1-6, is as follows: DTGVSQNPRHKITKRGQNVTFRCDPISEHNRLYWYRQTLGQGPEFLTYFQNEAQLEKSRLLSDRFSAERPKGSFSTLEIQRTEQGDSAMYLCASSLVQVYNSPLHFGNGTRLTVT.

CDR3: CASSISGGVGGYTF. The CDR3 nucleotides read TGTGCCAGTAGTATTTCGGGAGGTGTCGGTGGCTACACCTTC. The V gene is TRBV19, the J gene TRBJ1-2; no reliable D call. Germline V gene data show CDR1 as LNHDA and CDR2 as SQIVND (reference sequence). V dropped 3 bases and J dropped 7 bases, with 15 bases sitting between them. This CDR3 has 14 residues.

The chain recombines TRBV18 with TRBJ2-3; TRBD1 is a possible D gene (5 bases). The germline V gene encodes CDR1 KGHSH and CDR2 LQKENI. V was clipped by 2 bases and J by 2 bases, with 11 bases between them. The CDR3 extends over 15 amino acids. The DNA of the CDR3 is TGTGCCAGCTCACCAACGGCAGGGCTCACAGATACGCAGTATTTT. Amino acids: CASSPTAGLTDTQYF.

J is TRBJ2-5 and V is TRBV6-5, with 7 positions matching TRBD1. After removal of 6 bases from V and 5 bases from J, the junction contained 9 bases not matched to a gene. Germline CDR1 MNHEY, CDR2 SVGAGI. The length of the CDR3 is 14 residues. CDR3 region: CASSRDSPWETQYF. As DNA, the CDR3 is TGTGCCAGCAGCCGGGACAGTCCTTGGGAGACCCAGTACTTC.

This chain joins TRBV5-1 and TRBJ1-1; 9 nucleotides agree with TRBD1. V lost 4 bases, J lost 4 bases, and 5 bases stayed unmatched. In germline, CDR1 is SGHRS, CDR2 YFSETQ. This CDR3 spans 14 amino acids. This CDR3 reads CASSGTGGGTEAFF. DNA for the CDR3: TGCGCCAGCAGCGGAACAGGGGGCGGCACTGAAGCTTTCTTT.